This T cell receptor beta chain originates from a study of STAT3 mutations in large granular lymphocyte leukemia. Points from the study as a whole: Every T-LGLL patient had at least one immunodominant TCRbeta clonotype.

This clone showed up just once. What it binds is not known. Trimming stripped 5 bases from V and 3 bases from J, with 7 bases between. There are 12 residues in the CDR3. Per germline, CDR1 LNHNV and CDR2 YYDKDF (reference sequence). The protocol was immunoSEQ multiplex PCR, while the TCRdb copy is restricted to in-frame clones and leaves out a portion. The data contain around 29,000 clones, around 85% of them seen just once; the ten biggest clones take up 10% to 15%. This sequence was found in a man aged 55 to 70 with T-cell large granular lymphocyte leukemia. Some clones in this sample may be carry-over from other donors' samples. The genes are TRBV15 and TRBJ1-1; D uncertain. The specimen sequenced was peripheral blood mononuclear cells. CDR3 DNA sequence: TGTGCCACCAGCCCCCGGGACACTGAAGCTTTCTTT. Protein: CATSPRDTEAFF.